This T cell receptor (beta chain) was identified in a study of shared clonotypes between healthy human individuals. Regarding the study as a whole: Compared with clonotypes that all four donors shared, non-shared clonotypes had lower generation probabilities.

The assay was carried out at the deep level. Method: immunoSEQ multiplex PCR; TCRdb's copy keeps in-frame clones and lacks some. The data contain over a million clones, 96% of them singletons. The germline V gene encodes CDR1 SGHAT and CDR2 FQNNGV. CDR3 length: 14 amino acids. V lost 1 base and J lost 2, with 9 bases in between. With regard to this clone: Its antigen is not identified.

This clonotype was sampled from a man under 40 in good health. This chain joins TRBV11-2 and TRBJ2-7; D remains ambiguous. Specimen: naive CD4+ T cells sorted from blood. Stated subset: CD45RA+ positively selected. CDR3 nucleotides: TGTGCCAGCAGCTTAGTGGACCCAACCTACGAGCAGTACTTC. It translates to CASSLVDPTYEQYF. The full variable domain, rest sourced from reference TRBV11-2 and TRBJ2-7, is EAGVAQSPRYKIIEKRQSVAFWCNPISGHATLYWYQQILGQGPKLLIQFQNNGVVDDSQLPKDRFSAERLKGVDSTLKIQPAKLEDSAVYLCASSLVDPTYEQYFGPGTRLTVT.